The clone carrying this T cell receptor (beta chain) was counted many times. The antigen remains unidentified. Unique molecular identifiers featured in each of the TCR beta cDNA libraries. Each CDR3 protein is one row after TCRdb ran MiXCR on the PCR reads. The profile shows approximately 260,000 distinct CDR3 sequences, 36% of them singletons. Germline CDR1 is MNHEY and CDR2 is SVGAGI. This CDR3 spans 15 amino acids. With V trimmed by 2 bases and J by 4 bases, 4 bases remained unmatched. This sample was taken from a study of post-analysis software for immune sequencing data. General observations from the study: In patients, five or six TRBV segments were more frequent than in controls, with TRBV5-6, TRBV5-1 and TRBV20-1 among them.

The sequence was collected from a girl aged 10 to 17 with multiple sclerosis. Sequenced: blood. The chain employs TRBV6-5 and TRBJ2-3; 9 positions agree with TRBD2. DNA for the CDR3: TGTGCCAGCAGTTACGGCGGGGGGGCCTCAGATACGCAGTATTTT. It yields the protein CASSYGGGASDTQYF.